These 30 T cell receptor beta chains share one sample of origin, sequenced in a study of human T cells and chemical hapten exposure. Via MiXCR, TCRdb re-called the RACE reads, giving one row per CDR3 protein. The sample yields fewer than 95,000 distinct CDR3 sequences, about 11% seen once. As for time point: patch test 1, 2 weeks after DPC sensitization. Treatment in this sample: therapeutic diphenylcyclopropenone sensitization with weekly scalp DPC. This sample comprised whole blood, obtained in connection with sensitization to the hapten diphenylcyclopropenone (DPC). The source of these receptors is a man aged 35 to 55 with alopecia areata. Some clones in this sample may be carry-over from other donors' samples.

This clonotype was recorded only once. The chain uses TRBV7-9 and TRBJ2-7; 8 bases fit TRBD1. This CDR3 has 16 amino acids. Germline assignment: CDR1 SEHNR and CDR2 FQNEAQ (reference sequence). The V and J ends lost 4 bases and 4 bases, in that order; junction bases with no gene match: 12. The CDR3 sequence: CASSSWTGQGAYEQYF. The CDR3, as DNA: TGTGCCAGCAGCTCCTGGACGGGGCAGGGGGCTTACGAGCAGTACTTC. Full variable domain (outside the CDR3, taken from reference TRBV7-9 and TRBJ2-7): DTGVSQNPRHKITKRGQNVTFRCDPISEHNRLYWYRQTLGQGPEFLTYFQNEAQLEKSRLLSDRFSAERPKGSFSTLEIQRTEQGDSAMYLCASSSWTGQGAYEQYFGPGTRLTVT.

The chain carries TRBV10-3 and TRBJ2-3; D possibly corresponds to TRBD1 (5 bases). CDR3 length: 14 residues. The germline CDR1 and CDR2 sequences are ENHRY and SYGVKD. The V end lost 4 bases, the J end lost 4 bases, and 12 bases lay between the germline ends. The CDR3 here is CAISVGQGSDTQYF. CDR3 coding DNA: TGTGCCATCAGTGTCGGACAAGGCTCAGATACGCAGTATTTT.

In its sample, this clonotype was seen many times. The rearrangement links TRBV7-3 to TRBJ2-3; 8 bases fit TRBD2. Germline values: CDR1 SGHTA, CDR2 FQGTGA. Trimming took 5 bases from V and 3 from J; bases not matched to a gene: 10. There are 16 residues in the CDR3. CDR3 in DNA: TGTGCCAGCAGCGCTATTAGCGGGGAAACTACAGATACGCAGTATTTT. This encodes CASSAISGETTDTQYF.

The chain employs TRBV5-1 and TRBJ2-7; D perhaps matches TRBD1 (6 bases). V was clipped by 4 bases and J by 2 bases, with 16 bases between them. The CDR3 totals 15 residues. Germline V lookup: CDR1 SGHRS, CDR2 YFSETQ. In DNA form, the CDR3 reads TGCGCCAGCAGCCTCATACAGGGCTCCACCTACGAGCAGTACTTC. This translates into CASSLIQGSTYEQYF.

This clonotype was seen more than once but under ten times. This chain joins TRBV12-3 or TRBV12-4 and TRBJ1-6; TRBD1 agrees at 10 bases. The CDR3 loop spans 15 amino acids. The V segment lost 3 bases and the J segment 9 bases; nucleotides outside the gene matches: 5. CDR3 sequence reads: CASSLMGQGSSPLHF. The CDR3 nucleotides are TGTGCCAGCAGTTTGATGGGACAGGGGAGTTCACCCCTCCACTTT.

The chain has TRBV7-2 and TRBJ2-7, with D tentatively TRBD2 (5 bases). In germline, CDR1 is SGHTA, CDR2 FQGNSA. CDR3 size: 12 residues. V lost 2 bases, J lost 6 bases, and 8 bases lay in between. CDR3 amino acids: CASSLNSAEQYF. CDR3 nucleotides: TGTGCCAGCAGCTTAAATAGCGCCGAGCAGTACTTC. Full variable domain (rest looked up from reference TRBV7-2 and TRBJ2-7): GAGVSQSPSNKVTEKGKDVELRCDPISGHTALYWYRQSLGQGLEFLIYFQGNSAPDKSGLPSDRFSAERTGGSVSTLTIQRTQQEDSAVYLCASSLNSAEQYFGPGTRLTVT.

The V and J genes are TRBV4-2 and TRBJ2-7; tentatively, D is TRBD1 (5 bases). V was clipped by 0 bases and J by 2 bases, with 11 bases between them. This CDR3 contains 15 residues. Per the germline V gene, CDR1 is LGHNA and CDR2 is YNFKEQ. The CDR3 sequence is CASSQEGPGPYEQYF. The CDR3 nucleotides read TGTGCCAGCAGCCAAGAAGGTCCAGGGCCCTACGAGCAGTACTTC.

This clonotype turned up a few times. The rearrangement links TRBV24-1 to TRBJ1-5; a possible D gene is TRBD1 (6 bases). The CDR3 length is 13 residues. V was shortened by 6 bases and J by 3 bases, with 8 bases between the two germline ends. In germline, CDR1 is KGHDR, CDR2 SFDVKD. CDR3 loop: CATSSGANQPQHF. CDR3 coding DNA: TGTGCCACCAGTTCAGGGGCCAATCAGCCCCAGCATTTT.

This clonotype was detected ten times or more. The rearrangement joins TRBV6-1 to TRBJ1-2; 8 bases agree with TRBD1. The V and J ends lost 7 bases and 0 bases, in that order; junction bases with no gene match: 10. The germline V gene has CDR1 MNHNS and CDR2 SASEGT. The CDR3 sequence is 16 residues long. CDR3 amino acids: CASNADRALTNYGYTF. Here the CDR3 DNA reads TGTGCCAGCAATGCGGACAGGGCCCTCACTAACTATGGCTACACCTTC.

V gene TRBV4-2 combines with J gene TRBJ2-2, with TRBD2 matching 14 bases. The CDR3 runs 18 residues. Germline V gene sequence: CDR1 LGHNA, CDR2 YNFKEQ. V gave up 3 bases and J gave up 5 bases; unmatched junction bases: 8. CDR3 residues: CASSQGMGLAGDTGELFF. The CDR3 DNA sequence: TGTGCCAGCAGCCAGGGTATGGGACTAGCGGGAGATACCGGGGAGCTGTTTTTT.

The V call is TRBV7-3, the J call TRBJ2-2; D unclear. CDR3 length equals 14 residues. V lost 1 base, J lost 0 bases, and 3 bases lay in between. Germline V gene sequence: CDR1 SGHTA, CDR2 FQGTGA. The DNA of the CDR3 is TGTGCCAGCAGCTTAAGGACGAACACCGGGGAGCTGTTTTTT. This codes for CASSLRTNTGELFF.

This clonotype has only a few counts. V is TRBV29-1 and J is TRBJ1-1; D may be TRBD1 (5 bases). Germline V lookup: CDR1 SQVTM, CDR2 ANQGSEA. Trimming shortened V by 6 bases and J by 0 bases, and 14 bases separated the two germline ends. The CDR3 has 14 residues. The DNA for the CDR3 is TGCAGCGTCCAGGGCTCTATTATGAACACTGAAGCTTTCTTT. This encodes CSVQGSIMNTEAFF.

V is TRBV4-3 and J is TRBJ2-1; TRBD2 matches 14 bases. In germline, CDR1 is LGHNA, CDR2 YSLEER. The CDR3 runs to 18 residues. The junction had 4 bases not matched to a gene; V was cut back by 0 bases and J by 3 bases. CDR3 sequence (DNA): TGCGCCAGCAGCCAAGAAACAGGGACTAGCGGGAGCTACAATGAGCAGTTCTTC. Translation gives CASSQETGTSGSYNEQFF.

The chain couples TRBV5-1 to TRBJ1-3; D gene ambiguous. The CDR3 is 14 amino acids. From germline, CDR1 is SGHRS and CDR2 YFSETQ. Trimming took off 0 bases at V and 0 bases at J, with 4 bases between the two ends. CDR3 sequence (DNA): TGCGCCAGCAGCTTGGAGATCTCTGGAAACACCATATATTTT. This encodes CASSLEISGNTIYF.

The chain combines TRBV20-1 with TRBJ2-7, with 8 bases identical to TRBD2. Germline CDR1 is DFQATT and CDR2 is SNEGSKA (reference sequence). With 7 bases clipped from V and 2 bases from J, the junction kept 7 bases outside the gene matches. This CDR3 region has 13 residues. The chain's CDR3 is CSVLAGRPYEQYF. CDR3 sequence (DNA): TGCAGTGTCCTAGCGGGTCGCCCCTACGAGCAGTACTTC.

This clonotype was counted many times. This chain uses TRBV5-5 with TRBJ1-1; D might be TRBD1 (5 bases). The CDR3 loop spans 13 amino acids. Trimming took off 0 bases at V and 7 bases at J, with 10 bases between the two ends. The germline CDR1 and CDR2 sequences are SGHKS and YYEKEE (reference sequence). The CDR3 loop is CASSLAEGSEAFF. In nucleotides, the CDR3 is TGTGCCAGCAGCTTGGCGGAGGGGAGTGAAGCTTTCTTT.

This clonotype was seen only a few times. The rearrangement links TRBV6-5 to TRBJ2-1; 12 positions match TRBD2. The V gene end was trimmed by 3 bases and the J gene end by 8 bases; junction bases not matched to a gene: 8. In germline, CDR1 is MNHEY, CDR2 SVGAGI. There are 16 residues in the CDR3. The CDR3 is CASSYRGLAGSYEQFF. The CDR3 DNA sequence: TGTGCCAGCAGTTATCGCGGACTAGCGGGAAGCTATGAGCAGTTCTTC.

This clonotype was detected once. This rearrangement joins TRBV11-2 to TRBJ2-2; 7 bases map to TRBD2. Germline lookup yields CDR1 SGHAT and CDR2 FQNNGV. V shed 7 bases, J shed 0 bases, and the junction held 8 bases outside the gene matches. The CDR3 spans 16 residues. Written as DNA, the CDR3 is TGTGCCAGCAACCCCGTCGGGGGGACGAACACCGGGGAGCTGTTTTTT. Translation gives CASNPVGGTNTGELFF.

The genes are TRBV4-3 and TRBJ2-1; 7 bases map to TRBD1. Germline-derived CDR1 and CDR2 are LGHNA and YSLEER. The CDR3 loop spans 15 amino acids. V lost 1 base to trimming and J lost 10 bases; unmatched junction nucleotides: 10. CDR3 DNA sequence: TGCGCCAGCAGCCAAGCCCCTCAATCAGGGGGAGAGCAGTTCTTC. Amino acids: CASSQAPQSGGEQFF.

This clonotype was seen only a few times. J is TRBJ2-7 and V is TRBV18; TRBD1 aligns across 7 bases. This CDR3 is built from 15 residues. Per the germline V gene, CDR1 is KGHSH and CDR2 is LQKENI. Trimming cost V 0 bases and J 1 base; bases outside gene matches: 3. The CDR3 protein is CASSPPPGGSYEQYF. The CDR3 DNA reads as TGTGCCAGCTCACCACCCCCAGGGGGATCCTACGAGCAGTACTTC.

The rearrangement uses TRBV28 and TRBJ2-5; D possibly corresponds to TRBD2 (5 bases). Germline CDR1 MDHEN, CDR2 SYDVKM. This CDR3 has 15 amino acids. Trimming took 2 bases from V and 4 from J, leaving 14 bases between them. The CDR3 sequence is CASSLKLSGLETQYF. In nucleotides, the CDR3 is TGTGCCAGCAGTTTAAAACTCTCGGGGTTAGAGACCCAGTACTTC.

This clonotype was seen a few times. The rearrangement links TRBV20-1 to TRBJ1-6, with 8 bases that match TRBD1. In germline, CDR1 is DFQATT, CDR2 SNEGSKA (reference sequence). The CDR3 has 14 residues. J gave up 9 bases and V 3 bases, and 7 bases lay outside the gene matches. The CDR3 coding sequence is TGCAGTGCTAGTTATCAGGGGGCATTTTCACCCCTCCACTTT. This codes for CSASYQGAFSPLHF.

This clonotype has at least ten counts. This sequence joins TRBV15 and TRBJ1-5; the D is unclear. The V end lost 3 bases, the J end lost 4 bases, and 7 bases lay between the germline ends. The CDR3 covers 13 residues. CDR1 is LNHNV and CDR2 is YYDKDF in the germline V gene (reference sequence). The CDR3 nucleotides read TGTGCCACCAGCAGGGATTTGAATCAGCCCCAGCATTTT. Its protein product is CATSRDLNQPQHF.

Worth noting for this clonotype: The junction and the germline gene differ at one end; a read error may be behind it. The chain combines TRBV12-3 or TRBV12-4 with TRBJ2-1; a possible D gene is TRBD1 (5 bases). The CDR3 totals 12 residues. The chain's CDR3 is CASNPGANAQFF. The DNA of the CDR3 is TGTGCCAGCAACCCTGGGGCCAATGCGCAGTTCTTC.

The V gene is TRBV7-2, the J gene TRBJ2-1; 8 nucleotides match TRBD1. J lost 9 bases, V lost 5 bases, and 9 bases had no gene match. The CDR3 is made up of 14 amino acids. The germline CDR1 and CDR2 sequences are SGHTA and FQGNSA. CDR3 protein: CASSTRTGYSEQFF. As DNA, the CDR3 is TGTGCCAGCAGCACCCGGACAGGGTATAGTGAGCAGTTCTTC.

The chain joins TRBV29-1 to TRBJ1-1; 9 bases line up with TRBD1. Germline values: CDR1 SQVTM, CDR2 ANQGSEA. The trim removed 4 bases at V and 1 base at J, leaving 4 bases unmatched. The CDR3 covers 14 residues. Here the CDR3 DNA reads TGCAGCGTTGTGACAGGGGGACCGAACACTGAAGCTTTCTTT. This encodes CSVVTGGPNTEAFF.

This clonotype was found many times. The chain links TRBV6-2 or TRBV6-3 to TRBJ1-6, with 7 positions matching TRBD1. The germline V gene encodes CDR1 MNHEY and CDR2 SVGEGT. The CDR3 consists of 17 residues. Trimming cost V 0 bases and J 9 bases; bases outside gene matches: 11. CDR3 loop: CASSYSMPGGPSSPLHF. CDR3 nucleotide sequence: TGTGCCAGCAGTTACTCGATGCCAGGGGGTCCCAGTTCACCCCTCCACTTT.

The J gene is TRBJ2-3, the V gene TRBV5-1, with D tentatively TRBD2 (7 bases). This CDR3 is 15 amino acids long. Germline V CDR1 and CDR2: SGHRS, YFSETQ. V gave up 2 bases and J gave up 1 base, with 11 bases separating them. The CDR3 reads CASSFQGRGTDTQYF. The CDR3 nucleotides read TGCGCCAGCAGCTTTCAGGGGAGGGGCACAGATACGCAGTATTTT.

This clonotype was observed at least ten times. The rearrangement joins TRBV3-2 to TRBJ2-4; TRBD2 reflects the table's D call only, with no check against the DNA. TRBV3-2 is shown as a pseudogene. The CDR3 totals 18 residues. The CDR3 here is CASSQGGTSGLAKNIQYF. CDR3 sequence (DNA): TGTGCCAGCAGCCAGGGCGGGACCTCCGGATTAGCCAAAAACATTCAGTACTTC.

The chain is built from TRBV27 and TRBJ2-2; the D gene is possibly TRBD1 (6 bases). V lost 6 bases and J lost 2, with 13 bases in between. Germline V gene lookup returns CDR1 MNHEY and CDR2 SMNVEV (reference sequence). The CDR3 loop spans 15 amino acids. CDR3: CASRLQGYNTGELFF. CDR3 coding DNA: TGTGCCAGCAGGCTTCAGGGGTATAACACCGGGGAGCTGTTTTTT.